The TCR beta chain described here comes from a study of CD8 T cells in Susac syndrome. V was clipped by 4 bases and J by 0 bases, with 16 bases between them. CDR3 length: 16 amino acids. The germline CDR1 and CDR2 sequences are MGHDK and SYGVNS. Reverse transcription of 0.5 to 1 ug RNA was performed with random hexamers. An immunoSEQ multiplex PCR amplified TCR beta CDR3 over 54 Vbeta and 13 Jbeta. TCRdb ran MiXCR on the immunoSEQ multiplex PCR reads and lists one entry per CDR3 protein. The data show about 200,000 distinct CDR3 sequences, with 95% seen just once and less than 0.11% held by the top ten. High-throughput TCR beta sequencing covered peripheral CD8+ and CD4+ T cells. FACS was used to enrich TEMRA cells, whereas the CD8+ and CD4+ T cells were obtained by negative isolation.

This TCR derives from a human donor in good health. The sample was CD4+ T cells from PBMCs. The rearrangement uses TRBV25-1 and TRBJ2-7, with a tentative D call TRBD1 (6 bases). CDR3 coding DNA: TGTGCCAGCAGTGGAAGCACAGGGCAGGTCTCCTACGAGCAGTACTTC. Protein: CASSGSTGQVSYEQYF.